The clone carrying this TCR beta chain was picked up a small number of times. The antigen remains unidentified. The data originate from a study of T-cell memory formation after mild COVID-19. About the research overall: Largely, TCR clusters stayed within a single donor.

TCRdb analysed the 5' RACE reads with MiXCR anew, one entry per CDR3 protein. The table includes roughly 550,000 distinct CDR3 sequences, roughly 22% detected once. The ends lost 7 bases at V and 0 bases at J; junction bases unmatched: 10. This CDR3 comprises 18 residues. Germline lookup yields CDR1 SGHNT and CDR2 YENEEA. Study findings and constraints: Among contracting clones, CD4+ were mainly CM/EM and CD8+ enriched in EMRA. Memory from before infection featured some responding clones, which suggests cross-reactive memory joined.

Sequenced: PBMCs or a T cell subset sorted from them (not recorded which). J is TRBJ2-3 and V is TRBV11-3; 13 bases match TRBD2. The sequence was collected from an adult woman who had mild COVID-19 (a few samples of this study predate the infection). Cell type and time point are not known. The CDR3 is CASTEGLAGSGSTDTQYF. DNA for the CDR3: TGTGCCAGCACCGAGGGACTAGCGGGGTCGGGGAGCACAGATACGCAGTATTTT. Filled out from reference TRBV11-3 and TRBJ2-3, the complete variable domain reads EAGVVQSPRYKIIEKKQPVAFWCNPISGHNTLYWYLQNLGQGPELLIRYENEEAVDDSQLPKDRFSAERLKGVDSTLKIQPAELGDSAVYLCASTEGLAGSGSTDTQYFGPGTRLTVL.